This T cell receptor beta chain was identified in a study of blood T cells in healthy people across ages. There are 13 residues in the CDR3. Germline V CDR1 and CDR2: SQVTM, ANQGSEA. Trimming removed 6 bases from V and 10 bases from J; junction bases left unmatched: 6. Together with a sample-barcoded 5' primer, a J-beta primer mix was included in a second PCR lasting roughly 7 to 11 cycles. MiXCR was run by TCRdb on the 5' RACE reads, yielding one entry per CDR3 protein. In the table there are just under 550,000 distinct CDR3 sequences, less than 25% of which are singletons. This sample also appeared in a second study, on T cells of mothers and their children. That study reports: Sample barcodes and 2-4 random nucleotides were added by the M1S primer of the second PCR. When mothers and children were related, their normalized repertoire overlap, which was always slightly higher, did not differ significantly from that of unrelated pairs.

This clonotype originated in a boy under 18 in good health. Sequenced sample: blood. The chain recombines TRBV29-1 with TRBJ1-6, with TRBD1 matching over 10 bases. The CDR3 region is CSVSGTGDSPLHF. The CDR3 coding sequence is TGCAGCGTCTCCGGGACAGGGGACTCACCCCTCCACTTT. The full variable domain, rest sourced from reference TRBV29-1 and TRBJ1-6, is SAVISQKPSRDICQRGTSLTIQCQVDSQVTMMFWYRQQPGQSLTLIATANQGSEATYESGFVIDKFPISRPNLTFSTLTVSNMSPEDSSIYLCSVSGTGDSPLHFGNGTRLTVT.